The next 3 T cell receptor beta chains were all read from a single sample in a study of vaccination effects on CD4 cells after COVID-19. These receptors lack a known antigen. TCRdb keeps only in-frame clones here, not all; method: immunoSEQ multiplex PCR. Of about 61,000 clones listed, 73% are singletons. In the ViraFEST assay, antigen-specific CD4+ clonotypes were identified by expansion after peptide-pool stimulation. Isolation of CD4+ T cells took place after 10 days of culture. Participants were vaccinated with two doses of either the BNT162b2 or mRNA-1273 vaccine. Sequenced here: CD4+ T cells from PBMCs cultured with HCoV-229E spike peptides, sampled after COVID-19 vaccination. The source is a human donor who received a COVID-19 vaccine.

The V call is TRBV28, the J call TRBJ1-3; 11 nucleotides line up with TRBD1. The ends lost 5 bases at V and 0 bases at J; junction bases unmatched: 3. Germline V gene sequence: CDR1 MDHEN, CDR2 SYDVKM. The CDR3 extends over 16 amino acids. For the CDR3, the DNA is TGTGCCAGCAGTGGACAGGGGGCACTCTCTGGAAACACCATATATTTT. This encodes CASSGQGALSGNTIYF.

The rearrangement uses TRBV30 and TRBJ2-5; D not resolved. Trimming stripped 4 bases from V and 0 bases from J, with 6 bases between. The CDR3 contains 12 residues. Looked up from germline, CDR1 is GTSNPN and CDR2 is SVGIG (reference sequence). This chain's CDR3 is CAWNGNQETQYF. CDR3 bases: TGTGCCTGGAATGGGAACCAAGAGACCCAGTACTTC.

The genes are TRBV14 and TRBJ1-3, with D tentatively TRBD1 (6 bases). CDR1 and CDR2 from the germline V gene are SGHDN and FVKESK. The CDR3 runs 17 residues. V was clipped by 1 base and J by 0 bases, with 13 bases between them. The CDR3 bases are TGTGCCAGCAGCCAAGTCCCCAGGGGTTACTCTGGAAACACCATATATTTT. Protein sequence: CASSQVPRGYSGNTIYF.